The present T cell receptor beta chain was sequenced within a study of OX40 agonist ivuxolimab in advanced cancers. The method was immunoSEQ multiplex PCR; TCRdb's version includes in-frame clones alone and lacks a portion of them. Of more than 80,000 clones in the sample, around 90% were seen once. This CDR3 spans 14 amino acids. The germline V gene has CDR1 GTSNPN and CDR2 SVGIG (reference sequence). The ends were cut back, 0 bases at V and 4 bases at J, with 12 bases in the middle. This TCR came from an adult with an advanced solid tumor such as melanoma, head and neck, liver or kidney cancer. V and J are TRBV30 and TRBJ2-5; D possibly corresponds to TRBD2 (5 bases). Sequenced material: CD4+ or CD8+ T cells sorted from blood, taken in a trial of the OX40 agonist ivuxolimab. The CDR3 region is CAWSVPGMGETQYF. The CDR3 region has the DNA TGTGCCTGGAGTGTACCGGGGATGGGAGAGACCCAGTACTTC.